Presented here are 14 T cell receptor beta chains from one specimen sequenced in a study of beta chain features in type 1 diabetes. The study reverse transcribed the entire isolated RNA, so it sequenced expressed TCRB transcripts. The method was immunoSEQ multiplex PCR; TCRdb's version includes in-frame clones alone and lacks a portion of them. The sample lists about 360,000 clones; around 12% were seen once. What was sequenced was naive CD4+ T cells from blood. The receptors originated from a man between 18 and 35 years old in good health.

The V and J genes are TRBV9 and TRBJ1-1, with D possibly matching TRBD1 (5 bases). Germline CDR1 reads SGDLS; CDR2 reads YYNGEE. The CDR3 extends over 15 amino acids. The V end lost 4 bases, the J end lost 4 bases, and 17 bases lay between the germline ends. The CDR3 is CASSTRTGTRTEAFF. Here the CDR3 DNA reads TGTGCCAGCAGCACACGGACCGGGACTCGCACTGAAGCTTTCTTT.

The chain recombines TRBV28 with TRBJ2-7; 10 bases fit TRBD1. The germline CDR1 and CDR2 sequences are MDHEN and SYDVKM. This CDR3 is built from 15 residues. The V segment lost 2 bases and the J segment 1 base; nucleotides outside the gene matches: 2. In DNA, the CDR3 is TGTGCCAGCAGTTTAGGGACAGGGGCATCCTACGAGCAGTACTTC. Translated: CASSLGTGASYEQYF.

This sequence joins TRBV2 and TRBJ1-1, with 7 bases identical to TRBD1. Germline V gene sequence: CDR1 SNHLY, CDR2 FYNNEI. The CDR3 has 11 residues. With 6 bases clipped from V and 12 bases from J, the junction kept 7 bases outside the gene matches. The CDR3 nucleotides are TGTGCCAGCAGGAGGGGGACAGTCACTTTCTTT. Protein product: CASRRGTVTFF.

The rearrangement joins TRBV9 to TRBJ2-2; TRBD1 matches at 8 bases. Germline V gene lookup returns CDR1 SGDLS and CDR2 YYNGEE. CDR3 length equals 16 residues. Unmatched junction bases numbered 6, after V lost 0 bases and J lost 5 bases. The CDR3 loop reads CASSVDLQGATGELFF. In DNA, the CDR3 is TGTGCCAGCAGCGTAGATTTGCAGGGGGCGACCGGGGAGCTGTTTTTT. The entire variable domain, with the rest obtained from reference TRBV9 and TRBJ2-2, is as follows: DSGVTQTPKHLITATGQRVTLRCSPRSGDLSVYWYQQSLDQGLQFLIQYYNGEERAKGNILERFSAQQFPDLHSELNLSSLELGDSALYFCASSVDLQGATGELFFGEGSRLTVL.

The rearrangement joins TRBV9 to TRBJ2-5; a weak D match, TRBD2 (5 bases). V was shortened by 3 bases and J by 7 bases, with 13 bases between the two germline ends. Per germline, CDR1 SGDLS and CDR2 YYNGEE. The CDR3 is 13 amino acids. CDR3 bases: TGTGCCAGCAGCGCCAGTGGCGGGCGGACCCAGTACTTC. Translating it yields CASSASGGRTQYF.

Only a few counts were recorded for this clone. The chain employs TRBV30 and TRBJ2-1; D is possibly TRBD1 (6 bases). CDR3 length equals 15 residues. Germline CDR1 reads GTSNPN; CDR2 reads SVGIG (reference sequence). Trimming pared 0 bases from V and 5 bases from J, leaving 14 bases between. DNA of the CDR3: TGTGCCTGGAGTGTACTCGGACAGACTAACAATGAGCAGTTCTTC. Its translation is CAWSVLGQTNNEQFF.

There are a few counts of this clone. At the DNA level, this CDR3 is encoded by other sequences in the same sample as well. The chain employs TRBV7-2 and TRBJ2-5; D remains ambiguous. The CDR3 has 12 amino acids. V dropped 4 bases and J dropped 4 bases, with 7 bases sitting between them. Germline CDR1 and CDR2: SGHTA and FQGNSA. CDR3 residues: CASSSNRETQYF. The CDR3 DNA sequence: TGTGCCAGCAGCTCCAACAGAGAGACCCAGTACTTC.

V is TRBV7-9 and J is TRBJ2-5; 12 nucleotides line up with TRBD2. Germline values: CDR1 SEHNR, CDR2 FQNEAQ (reference sequence). CDR3 length: 17 amino acids. V lost 6 bases, J lost 3 bases, and 11 bases stayed unmatched. The DNA of the CDR3 is TGTGCCAGCAGTTCCCGTTCGCTAGCGGGGGGGAAAGAGACCCAGTACTTC. As protein: CASSSRSLAGGKETQYF.

This clone has just a few counts. This sequence joins TRBV28 and TRBJ1-6, with a tentative D call TRBD1 (5 bases). CDR3 length: 13 amino acids. The germline gives CDR1 MDHEN, CDR2 SYDVKM. V was trimmed by 7 bases and J by 7 bases, leaving 11 bases between them. CDR3 bases: TGTGCCAGCATCCCCGACAGAAATTCACCCCTCCACTTT. Its translation: CASIPDRNSPLHF. Looking up the rest from reference TRBV28 and TRBJ1-6 gives the full variable domain: DVKVTQSSRYLVKRTGEKVFLECVQDMDHENMFWYRQDPGLGLRLIYFSYDVKMKEKGDIPEGYSVSREKKERFSLILESASTNQTSMYLCASIPDRNSPLHFGNGTRLTVT.

The chain has TRBV4-3 and TRBJ1-1, with D possibly being TRBD1 (6 bases). This CDR3 is 16 amino acids long. V lost 4 bases to trimming and J lost 6 bases, with 21 bases between them. Germline loops: CDR1 LGHNA, CDR2 YSLEER. Here the CDR3 reads CASSRFSAAQGPEAFF. CDR3 nucleotides: TGCGCCAGCAGCCGCTTCTCGGCCGCACAGGGCCCTGAAGCTTTCTTT.

The chain couples TRBV7-9 to TRBJ2-6; perhaps TRBD1 as D (5 bases). The CDR3 covers 15 residues. The V end lost 5 bases, the J end lost 2 bases, and 10 bases lay between the germline ends. CDR1 and CDR2 (germline): SEHNR, FQNEAQ (reference sequence). CDR3 region: CASSATVAGANVLTF. CDR3 coding DNA: TGTGCCAGCAGCGCGACAGTTGCTGGGGCCAACGTCCTGACTTTC.

This clone was found a few times. The germline gene is not matched at one end of the junction; a read error may be the cause. The gene calls are TRBV10-3 and TRBJ2-6; D is unclear. The CDR3 loop spans 15 amino acids. Germline loops: CDR1 ENHRY, CDR2 SYGVKD. Written as DNA, the CDR3 is TGTGCCAGCAGTTACCCTTTAGTCGGGGCCAACGTCCTGACTTTC. This gives the protein CASSYPLVGANVLTF.

This clone was seen only a few times. The chain employs TRBV19 and TRBJ1-1, with TRBD1 matching 8 bases. This CDR3 is 15 amino acids long. V was clipped by 5 bases and J by 2 bases; unmatched bases: 7. From germline, CDR1 is LNHDA and CDR2 SQIVND (reference sequence). This CDR3 is CASSDPGTGNTEAFF. Written as DNA, the CDR3 is TGTGCCAGTAGTGACCCCGGGACAGGAAACACTGAAGCTTTCTTT.

This clone was seen more than once but under ten times. V gene TRBV30 combines with J gene TRBJ2-3, with 9 bases fitting TRBD1. Germline V CDR1 and CDR2: GTSNPN, SVGIG (reference sequence). Germline trimming cut 6 bases from V and 10 bases from J; bases unmatched to any gene: 14. CDR3 length: 14 amino acids. The CDR3 loop reads CACSGRDRVGSQYF. The CDR3, as DNA: TGTGCCTGTAGCGGCCGGGACAGGGTAGGATCGCAGTATTTT.